This TCR beta chain was found in a study of CD8+ T cells in alopecia areata. About the research overall: Scoring of severity for treated patients was based on percentage of affected scalp area. Findings and limits, study-wide: Scalp sequencing also captures normal skin's resident alphabeta T cells. While tofacitinib was given, many expanded lesional clones persisted in scalp and blood.

Reverse transcribed after extraction, RNA yielded cDNA as the sequencing template. Clones were sequenced by immunoSEQ multiplex PCR, and TCRdb holds only the in-frame ones, with some missing. The sample includes over 150,000 clones, about 55% of them seen just once. The CDR3 spans 13 residues. CDR1 SGHTA and CDR2 FQGNSA come from the germline V gene. With 1 base removed from V and 6 bases from J, the gap between germline ends came to 9 bases. Stated treatment: oral pan-JAK inhibitor, 5-10 mg twice daily. Both CD4+ and CD8+ T cells were separated by sorting PBMCs. A word on this clone: Its specificity is not known.

The sequence came from a human donor with alopecia areata. V gene TRBV7-2 combines with J gene TRBJ1-2, with D perhaps matching TRBD1 (5 bases). The sample consisted of CD8+ T cells sorted from blood, taken at week 24, from a patient treated with tofacitinib. The CDR3 region has the DNA TGTGCCAGCAGCTTAGGCCAGGGCAATGGCTACACCTTC. Protein product: CASSLGQGNGYTF.